Listed here are 11 T cell receptor beta chains from one sample, sequenced in a study of cytomegalovirus exposure and HLA in healthy donors. The PCR had 60 Vbeta and 13 Jbeta primers. Produced via immunoSEQ multiplex PCR; TCRdb's table is partial and in-frame only. This table has about 52,000 clones, over 70% appearing once. Sequencing was carried out using PBMCs. These receptors were collected from a young man in good health and CMV-seronegative.

The chain links TRBV5-1 to TRBJ1-2; a possible D gene is TRBD1 (5 bases). Trimming removed 1 base at V and 4 bases at J, with 14 bases between. CDR1 SGHRS and CDR2 YFSETQ come from the germline V gene. This CDR3 is built from 15 residues. The CDR3 spells CASSLTAEGPYGYTF. In nucleotides, the CDR3 is TGCGCCAGCAGCTTGACGGCGGAGGGGCCCTATGGCTACACCTTC. Supplemented by reference TRBV5-1 and TRBJ1-2, the full variable domain reads KAGVTQTPRYLIKTRGQQVTLSCSPISGHRSVSWYQQTPGQGLQFLFEYFSETQRNKGNFPGRFSGRQFSNSRSEMNVSTLELGDSALYLCASSLTAEGPYGYTFGSGTRLTVV.

The chain recombines TRBV10-3 with TRBJ2-1, with D maybe TRBD2 (6 bases). This CDR3 contains 16 residues. The germline CDR1 and CDR2 sequences are ENHRY and SYGVKD. With 4 bases removed from V and 5 bases from J, the gap between germline ends came to 18 bases. CDR3 nucleotides: TGTGCCATCAGTGGGCGGGCGGGGAGAAGCGACAATGAGCAGTTCTTC. It yields the protein CAISGRAGRSDNEQFF.

The chain recombines TRBV10-3 with TRBJ2-1, with TRBD2 identical over 8 bases. After removal of 7 bases from V and 4 bases from J, the junction contained 3 bases not matched to a gene. This CDR3 is 13 amino acids long. Germline V gene sequence: CDR1 ENHRY, CDR2 SYGVKD. The DNA of the CDR3 is TGTGCCATCATGAGCGGGGGATACAATGAGCAGTTCTTC. Residues: CAIMSGGYNEQFF.

The chain is built from TRBV5-6 and TRBJ1-6; D unresolved. The ends were cut back, 2 bases at V and 6 bases at J, with 12 bases in the middle. CDR3 length: 15 residues. CDR1 SGHDT and CDR2 YYEEEE come from the germline V gene. CDR3 loop: CASSFRSIFNSPLHF. The CDR3 bases are TGTGCCAGCAGCTTCAGGTCTATCTTTAATTCACCCCTCCACTTT.

On this clone: The identical CDR3 is also encoded by other nucleotide sequences in the sample. The V gene is TRBV5-1, the J gene TRBJ2-5, with TRBD2 matching over 8 bases. The CDR3 covers 14 residues. V trimming: 7 bases; J trimming: 5 bases; junction bases outside the gene matches: 10. Looked up from germline, CDR1 is SGHRS and CDR2 is YFSETQ. Here the CDR3 reads CASAFTGGMETQYF. In nucleotides, the CDR3 is TGCGCCAGCGCCTTCACGGGGGGGATGGAGACCCAGTACTTC. Complete variable domain (other parts from reference TRBV5-1 and TRBJ2-5): KAGVTQTPRYLIKTRGQQVTLSCSPISGHRSVSWYQQTPGQGLQFLFEYFSETQRNKGNFPGRFSGRQFSNSRSEMNVSTLELGDSALYLCASAFTGGMETQYFGPGTRLLVL.

The chain recombines TRBV7-9 with TRBJ2-5; TRBD1 might be the D (5 bases). The CDR3 is 14 amino acids. Germline assignment: CDR1 SEHNR and CDR2 FQNEAQ (reference sequence). V was clipped by 1 base and J by 5 bases, with 11 bases between them. The chain's CDR3 is CASSLGGGGETQYF. CDR3 in DNA: TGTGCCAGCAGCTTAGGGGGCGGTGGGGAGACCCAGTACTTC. Drawing the rest from reference TRBV7-9 and TRBJ2-5, the complete variable domain is DTGVSQNPRHKITKRGQNVTFRCDPISEHNRLYWYRQTLGQGPEFLTYFQNEAQLEKSRLLSDRFSAERPKGSFSTLEIQRTEQGDSAMYLCASSLGGGGETQYFGPGTRLLVL.

This clone has more than one count but fewer than ten. This chain links TRBV28 with TRBJ2-7; D is uncertain. V was shortened by 4 bases and J by 4 bases, with 14 bases between the two germline ends. CDR1 is MDHEN, CDR2 SYDVKM, per germline. There are 14 residues in the CDR3. CDR3: CASSSPGLAYEQYF. Here the CDR3 DNA reads TGTGCCAGCAGTTCCCCAGGCCTGGCGTACGAGCAGTACTTC. The entire variable domain, with the rest obtained from reference TRBV28 and TRBJ2-7, is as follows: DVKVTQSSRYLVKRTGEKVFLECVQDMDHENMFWYRQDPGLGLRLIYFSYDVKMKEKGDIPEGYSVSREKKERFSLILESASTNQTSMYLCASSSPGLAYEQYFGPGTRLTVT.

The table lists this clone with a few counts. This sequence joins TRBV6-5 and TRBJ1-2; 8 nucleotides align to TRBD1. The ends lost 2 bases at V and 5 bases at J; junction bases unmatched: 4. Germline-derived CDR1 and CDR2 are MNHEY and SVGAGI. The CDR3 has 14 amino acids. As DNA, the CDR3 is TGTGCCAGCAGTTACACTAGACAGGGGTATGGCTACACCTTC. It specifies CASSYTRQGYGYTF.

The chain is built from TRBV7-9 and TRBJ2-3, with TRBD2 identical over 9 bases. From germline, CDR1 is SEHNR and CDR2 FQNEAQ (reference sequence). This CDR3 is 15 amino acids long. V was clipped by 5 bases and J by 0 bases; unmatched bases: 3. CDR3 protein: CASSLTSGSTDTQYF. The DNA of the CDR3 is TGTGCCAGCAGCCTCACTAGCGGGAGCACAGATACGCAGTATTTT.

The V gene is TRBV9, the J gene TRBJ2-5; TRBD1 agrees at 10 bases. Germline V gene data show CDR1 as SGDLS and CDR2 as YYNGEE. CDR3 length: 15 amino acids. V gave up 0 bases and J gave up 2 bases; unmatched junction bases: 1. DNA for the CDR3: TGTGCCAGCAGCGTAGCGGGACAGGGGCAAGAGACCCAGTACTTC. This encodes CASSVAGQGQETQYF. Full variable domain (missing parts from reference TRBV9 and TRBJ2-5): DSGVTQTPKHLITATGQRVTLRCSPRSGDLSVYWYQQSLDQGLQFLIQYYNGEERAKGNILERFSAQQFPDLHSELNLSSLELGDSALYFCASSVAGQGQETQYFGPGTRLLVL.

The chain uses TRBV7-2 and TRBJ2-1; TRBD1 aligns across 7 bases. Germline CDR1 and CDR2: SGHTA and FQGNSA. The CDR3 extends over 15 amino acids. V was pared by 5 bases and J by 4 bases, with 8 bases of the junction left unmatched. Here the CDR3 reads CASSRGRWGYNEQFF. CDR3 nucleotides: TGTGCCAGCAGCAGGGGGCGATGGGGTTACAATGAGCAGTTCTTC.